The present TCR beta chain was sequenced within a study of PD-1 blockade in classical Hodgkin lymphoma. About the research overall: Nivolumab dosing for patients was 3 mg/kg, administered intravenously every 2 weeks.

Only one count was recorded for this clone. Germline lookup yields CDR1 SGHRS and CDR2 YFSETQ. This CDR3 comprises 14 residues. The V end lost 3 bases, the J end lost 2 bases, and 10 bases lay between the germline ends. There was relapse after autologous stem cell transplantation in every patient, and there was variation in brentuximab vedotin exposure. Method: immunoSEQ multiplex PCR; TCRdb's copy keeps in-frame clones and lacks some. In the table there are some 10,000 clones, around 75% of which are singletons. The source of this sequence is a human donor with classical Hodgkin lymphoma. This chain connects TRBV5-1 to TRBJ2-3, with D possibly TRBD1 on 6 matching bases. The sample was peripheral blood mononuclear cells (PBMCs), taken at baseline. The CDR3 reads CASSYGQPTDTQYF. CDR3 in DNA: TGCGCCAGCAGCTATGGACAGCCCACAGATACGCAGTATTTT.